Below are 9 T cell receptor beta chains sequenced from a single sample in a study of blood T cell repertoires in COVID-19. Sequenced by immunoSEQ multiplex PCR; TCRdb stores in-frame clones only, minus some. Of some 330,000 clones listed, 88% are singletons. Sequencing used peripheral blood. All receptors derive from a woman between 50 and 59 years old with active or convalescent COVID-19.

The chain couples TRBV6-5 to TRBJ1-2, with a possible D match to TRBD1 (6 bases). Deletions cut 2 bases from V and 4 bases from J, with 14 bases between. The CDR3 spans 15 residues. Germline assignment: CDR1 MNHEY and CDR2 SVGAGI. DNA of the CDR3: TGTGCCAGCAGTTACCAGGGGACCTCCCTCTATGGCTACACCTTC. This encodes CASSYQGTSLYGYTF.

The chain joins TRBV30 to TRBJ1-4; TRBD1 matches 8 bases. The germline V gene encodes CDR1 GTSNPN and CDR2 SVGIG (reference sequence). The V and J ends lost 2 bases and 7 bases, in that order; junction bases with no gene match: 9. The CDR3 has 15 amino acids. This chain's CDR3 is CAWSMAGGSGEKLFF. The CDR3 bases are TGTGCCTGGAGTATGGCAGGGGGCTCGGGTGAAAAACTGTTTTTT. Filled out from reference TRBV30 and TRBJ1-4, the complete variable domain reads SQTIHQWPATLVQPVGSPLSLECTVEGTSNPNLYWYRQAAGRGLQLLFYSVGIGQISSEVPQNLSASRPQDRQFILSSKKLLLSDSGFYLCAWSMAGGSGEKLFFGSGTQLSVL.

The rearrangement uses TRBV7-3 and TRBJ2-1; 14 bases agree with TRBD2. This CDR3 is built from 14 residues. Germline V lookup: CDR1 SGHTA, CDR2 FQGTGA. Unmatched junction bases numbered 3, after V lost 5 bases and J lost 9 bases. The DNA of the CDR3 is TGTGCCAGCAGCCCCGGGACTAGCGGGGGTGAGCAGTTCTTC. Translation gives CASSPGTSGGEQFF.

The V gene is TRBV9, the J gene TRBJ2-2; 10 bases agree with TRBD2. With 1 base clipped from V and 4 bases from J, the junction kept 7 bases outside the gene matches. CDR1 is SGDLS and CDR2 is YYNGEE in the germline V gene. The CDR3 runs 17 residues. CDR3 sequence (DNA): TGTGCCAGCAGCGTAACGCCTAGCGGGAGTACCACCGGGGAGCTGTTTTTT. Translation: CASSVTPSGSTTGELFF.

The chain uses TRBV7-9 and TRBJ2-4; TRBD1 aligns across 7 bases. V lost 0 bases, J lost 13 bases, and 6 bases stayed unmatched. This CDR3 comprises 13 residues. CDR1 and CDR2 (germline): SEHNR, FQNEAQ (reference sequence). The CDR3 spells CASSLAPTGPQYF. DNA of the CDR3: TGTGCCAGCAGCTTAGCGCCGACAGGGCCGCAGTACTTC. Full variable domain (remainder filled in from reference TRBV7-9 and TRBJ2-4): DTGVSQNPRHKITKRGQNVTFRCDPISEHNRLYWYRQTLGQGPEFLTYFQNEAQLEKSRLLSDRFSAERPKGSFSTLEIQRTEQGDSAMYLCASSLAPTGPQYFGAGTRLSVL.

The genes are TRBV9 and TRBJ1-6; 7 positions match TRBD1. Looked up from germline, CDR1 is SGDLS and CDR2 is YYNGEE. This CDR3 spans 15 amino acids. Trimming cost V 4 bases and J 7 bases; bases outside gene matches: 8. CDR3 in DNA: TGTGCCAGCAGCCCCCCCCAAGGGGGCAATTCACCCCTCCACTTT. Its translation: CASSPPQGGNSPLHF.

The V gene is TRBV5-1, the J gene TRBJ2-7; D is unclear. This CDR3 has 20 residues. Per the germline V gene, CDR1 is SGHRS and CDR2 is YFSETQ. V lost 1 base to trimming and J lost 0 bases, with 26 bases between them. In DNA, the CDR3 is TGCGCCAGCAGCTTGTTAAGTGGTTACGAAGTAGGCCGGAGCTCCTACGAGCAGTACTTC. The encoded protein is CASSLLSGYEVGRSSYEQYF.

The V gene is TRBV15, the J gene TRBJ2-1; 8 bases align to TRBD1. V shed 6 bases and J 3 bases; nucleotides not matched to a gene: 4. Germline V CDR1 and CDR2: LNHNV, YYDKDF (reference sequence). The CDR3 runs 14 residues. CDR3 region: CATRGQGVYNEQFF. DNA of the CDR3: TGTGCCACCAGAGGACAGGGTGTCTACAATGAGCAGTTCTTC.

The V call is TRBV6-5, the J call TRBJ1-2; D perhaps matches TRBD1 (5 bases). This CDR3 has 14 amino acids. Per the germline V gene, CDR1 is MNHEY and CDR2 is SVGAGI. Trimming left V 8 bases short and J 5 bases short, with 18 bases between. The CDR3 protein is CASWGLRASYGYTF. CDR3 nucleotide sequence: TGTGCCAGCTGGGGACTTCGGGCTTCATATGGCTACACCTTC.